This passage covers 3 T cell receptor beta chains from one sample sequenced in a study of T cell responses to AZD1222 COVID-19 vaccine. Produced via immunoSEQ multiplex PCR; TCRdb's table is partial and in-frame only. Of around 150,000 clones in the sample, over 65% were seen once. This specimen was peripheral blood, taken on day 0 of AZD1222 vaccination. The receptors stem from an adult in good health.

This clone was seen more than once but under ten times. The genes are TRBV7-9 and TRBJ1-2; D unresolved. Trimming pared 5 bases from V and 7 bases from J, leaving 14 bases between. The CDR3 length is 13 residues. The germline gives CDR1 SEHNR, CDR2 FQNEAQ (reference sequence). In DNA, the CDR3 is TGTGCCAGCAGCGCTCTAAAGATGGGTGGCTACACCTTC. Amino acids: CASSALKMGGYTF.

The rearrangement links TRBV11-2 to TRBJ2-1, with 8 nucleotides matching TRBD1. Germline-derived CDR1 and CDR2 are SGHAT and FQNNGV. This CDR3 is 16 amino acids long. The J segment lost 7 bases and the V segment lost 3 bases, leaving 11 bases of the junction unmatched. Here the CDR3 DNA reads TGTGCCAGCAGCTTTTCAGGGCAGGGGGCGCGGAATGAGCAGTTCTTC. Its translation: CASSFSGQGARNEQFF.

This clone was recorded a few times. The chain carries TRBV5-1 and TRBJ1-4, with TRBD1 identical over 7 bases. CDR1 is SGHRS and CDR2 is YFSETQ in the germline V gene. V dropped 1 base and J dropped 3; count of bases not matched to a gene: 12. The CDR3 covers 18 residues. The CDR3 spells CASSLYVAGGTANEKLFF. The CDR3 DNA is TGCGCCAGCAGCTTGTATGTGGCAGGTGGGACAGCTAATGAAAAACTGTTTTTT.